Listed below are T cell receptor beta chains from one sample, sequenced in a study of beta chain features in type 1 diabetes. Here immunoSEQ multiplex PCR was the method, and the copy in TCRdb shows in-frame clones only, minus some. Among 15,000 to 18,000 clones, 55% to 70% were seen once, and the ten largest hold roughly 2.5%. The specimen sequenced was Tregs from blood. These receptors originate from a man aged 30 to 39 with type 1 diabetes. The CDR3 runs from the conserved cysteine through the conserved F or W. D genes are given only for firm matches. Clone size is shown for a subset of rows, as once, few, many or a class of expanded clone.

>TRBJ2-1|TRBD1|-|13|TRBV7-9
CASSSGGSDEQFF
TGTGCCAGCAGCTCAGGGGGTAGCGATGAGCAGTTCTTC
>TRBJ2-7|-|-|16|TRBV6-1
CASSEAQGPWPYEQYF
TGTGCCAGCAGTGAAGCTCAGGGCCCTTGGCCCTACGAGCAGTACTTC
>TRBJ1-1|TRBD1|-|16|TRBV18
CASSSSGQGANTEAFF
TGTGCCAGCTCTTCAAGCGGACAGGGGGCGAACACTGAAGCTTTCTTT
>TRBJ2-1|TRBD2|-|15|TRBV19
CASTSGGNIYNEQFF
TGTGCCAGTACTAGCGGGGGGAACATCTACAATGAGCAGTTCTTC
>TRBJ1-4|-|-|16|TRBV25-1
CASSDKGAGVGEKLFF
TGTGCCAGCAGTGACAAGGGTGCAGGGGTTGGTGAAAAACTGTTTTTT
>TRBJ1-6|-|-|14|TRBV10-3
CAISVQGADSPLHF
TGTGCCATCAGTGTTCAGGGTGCGGATTCACCCCTCCACTTT
>TRBJ2-1|TRBD1|few|13|TRBV2
CATLQGAGNEQFF
TGTGCCACCCTCCAGGGGGCAGGGAATGAGCAGTTCTTC
>TRBJ2-2|-|-|14|TRBV10-3
CAIRGGGDTGELFF
TGTGCCATCAGGGGAGGAGGGGACACCGGGGAGCTGTTTTTT
>TRBJ2-7|-|-|14|TRBV5-6
CASSRGDRTYEQYF
TGTGCCAGCAGCCGAGGCGACAGAACCTACGAGCAGTACTTC
>TRBJ2-7|-|-|15|TRBV11-2
CASSLVGGLSYEQYF
TGTGCCAGCAGTTTGGTTGGGGGCCTCTCCTACGAGCAGTACTTC
>TRBJ2-3|-|-|13|TRBV30
CAWTQGKGDTQYF
TGTGCCTGGACCCAGGGGAAGGGAGATACGCAGTATTTT
>TRBJ2-5|-|-|16|TRBV4-1
CASSQEKPLGGVTQYF
TGCGCCAGCAGCCAAGAAAAGCCACTAGGAGGGGTGACCCAGTACTTC
>TRBJ1-2|-|-|14|TRBV9
CASSAGGPNYGYTF
TGTGCCAGCAGCGCCGGTGGTCCCAACTATGGCTACACCTTC
>TRBJ2-3|-|-|14|TRBV7-2
CASSLAAGADTQYF
TGTGCCAGCAGCTTAGCGGCAGGGGCAGATACGCAGTATTTT
>TRBJ1-1|-|-|15|TRBV7-9
CASSLLTGGNTEAFF
TGTGCCAGCAGCCTTTTGACAGGCGGCAACACTGAAGCTTTCTTT
>TRBJ2-1|-|-|11|TRBV7-8
CTGTAYNEQFF
TGCACGGGGACTGCCTACAATGAGCAGTTCTTC
>TRBJ1-2|-|-|12|TRBV6-1
CASSSSGYGYTF
TGTGCCAGCAGTTCCTCGGGTTATGGCTACACCTTC
>TRBJ2-3|TRBD2|-|20|TRBV4-2
CASSQDLGLAGGLGTDTQYF
TGTGCCAGCAGCCAAGATCTTGGACTAGCGGGGGGGTTGGGCACAGATACGCAGTATTTT
>TRBJ2-3|-|-|17|TRBV18
CASSPLAFDYATDTQYF
TGTGCCAGCTCACCTCTCGCTTTCGACTACGCGACAGATACGCAGTATTTT
>TRBJ2-1|-|-|16|TRBV11-3
CASSSRSGESYNEQFF
TGTGCCAGCAGCTCCAGGTCAGGTGAATCCTACAATGAGCAGTTCTTC
>TRBJ2-3|-|few|15|TRBV6-5
CASSFESLRTDTQYF
TGTGCCAGCAGTTTTGAGTCACTCCGCACAGATACGCAGTATTTT
>TRBJ2-3|-|-|13|TRBV27
CASSPKRGDTQYF
TGTGCCAGCAGCCCTAAACGGGGAGATACGCAGTATTTT
>TRBJ1-1|-|-|13|TRBV5-4
CASSFQANTEAFF
TGTGCCAGCAGCTTCCAGGCGAACACTGAAGCTTTCTTT
>TRBJ2-5|-|-|14|TRBV6-1
CASSSQTPTETQYF
TGTGCCAGCAGTTCCCAGACTCCAACAGAGACCCAGTACTTC
>TRBJ1-5|-|-|19|TRBV7-9
CASSLASTSQGPRNQPQHF
TGTGCCAGCAGCTTAGCTTCGACTAGCCAGGGGCCAAGGAATCAGCCCCAGCATTTT
>TRBJ1-2|TRBD1|-|14|TRBV19
CASSPDRDPYGYTF
TGTGCCAGTAGTCCGGACAGGGATCCCTATGGCTACACCTTC
>TRBJ2-3|-|-|13|TRBV4-2
CASRRTNTDTQYF
TGTGCCAGCAGACGGACTAACACAGATACGCAGTATTTT
>TRBJ1-1|-|-|15|TRBV5-4
CASTSTGTLNTEAFF
TGTGCCAGCACGAGTACAGGGACCCTCAACACTGAAGCTTTCTTT
>TRBJ2-5|-|few|15|TRBV15
CATSSSGLLGWTQYF
TGTGCCACCAGCTCCAGCGGGCTTTTGGGATGGACCCAGTACTTC
>TRBJ2-6|-|-|16|TRBV19
CASSIRTGSGDNVLTF
TGTGCCAGTAGTATACGTACAGGCTCTGGGGACAACGTCCTGACTTTC
>TRBJ2-3|TRBD2|-|15|TRBV5-1
CASSARGAAGDTQYF
TGCGCCAGCAGCGCGCGGGGGGCGGCTGGTGATACGCAGTATTTT
>TRBJ2-3|-|-|14|TRBV16
CASSPSRATDTQYF
TGTGCCAGCAGCCCGTCGAGGGCCACAGATACGCAGTATTTT
>TRBJ2-1|-|-|13|TRBV7-9
CASSLGQNNEQFF
TGTGCCAGCAGCTTAGGACAGAACAATGAGCAGTTCTTC
>TRBJ2-1|-|-|12|TRBV7-9
CASSLGWTPEFF
TGTGCCAGCAGCTTAGGGTGGACTCCCGAGTTCTTC
>TRBJ1-5|-|-|14|TRBV10-3
CAISGTGYNQPQHF
TGTGCCATCAGTGGAACAGGGTACAATCAGCCCCAGCATTTT
>TRBJ2-1|TRBD2|few|15|TRBV2
CASSERSGRAGEQFF
TGTGCCAGCAGTGAAAGGAGCGGGAGGGCCGGCGAGCAGTTCTTC
>TRBJ2-1|-|-|14|TRBV7-9
CASSFRDIYNEQFF
TGTGCCAGCAGCTTTAGGGACATATACAATGAGCAGTTCTTC